The 26 T cell receptor beta chains listed next were all sequenced from one sample in a study of T-cell memory formation after mild COVID-19. One entry per CDR3 protein results from TCRdb running MiXCR on the 5' RACE reads. The sample has 550,000 to 700,000 distinct CDR3 sequences, 15% to 20% seen once. What was sequenced was PBMCs or a T cell subset sorted from them (not recorded which). The receptors were sampled from an adult woman who had mild COVID-19 (a few samples of this study predate the infection). Cell type and time point are not known.

The genes are TRBV29-1 and TRBJ2-7; TRBD1 aligns across 10 bases. This CDR3 region has 13 residues. Germline trimming cut 7 bases from V and 6 bases from J; bases unmatched to any gene: 9. CDR1 and CDR2 (germline): SQVTM, ANQGSEA. The CDR3 DNA reads TGCAGCGGTGGATGGACAGGGGGGCGCGAGCAGTACTTC. Translating gives CSGGWTGGREQYF.

The chain carries TRBV5-6 and TRBJ2-1; D may correspond to TRBD1 or TRBD2 (5 bases each). This CDR3 region has 15 residues. The V end lost 5 bases, the J end lost 0 bases, and 12 bases lay between the germline ends. Germline CDR1 reads SGHDT; CDR2 reads YYEEEE. CDR3 nucleotide sequence: TGTGCCAGCAGTTCGGGACGGGTCTCCTACAATGAGCAGTTCTTC. Translated: CASSSGRVSYNEQFF.

This clonotype was seen only once. The chain carries TRBV20-1 and TRBJ1-5; 8 bases are shared with TRBD1. V lost 6 bases and J lost 3; bases outside the gene matches: 4. Germline CDR1 is DFQATT and CDR2 is SNEGSKA (reference sequence). The CDR3 consists of 13 residues. This chain's CDR3 is CSAVTGVNQPQHF. The CDR3 DNA follows: TGCAGTGCAGTGACAGGGGTCAATCAGCCCCAGCATTTT.

This clonotype turned up a few times. The V call is TRBV9, the J call TRBJ2-3; D gene ambiguous. This CDR3 comprises 14 residues. Germline assignment: CDR1 SGDLS and CDR2 YYNGEE. V was shortened by 0 bases and J by 2 bases, with 7 bases between the two germline ends. The CDR3 sequence is CASSVVSYTDTQYF. In nucleotides, the CDR3 is TGTGCCAGCAGCGTAGTTAGCTACACAGATACGCAGTATTTT.

The chain recombines TRBV7-9 with TRBJ1-5, with a possible D match to TRBD1 (5 bases). V lost 6 bases, J lost 0 bases, and 9 bases lay in between. The CDR3 spans 14 residues. CDR1 SEHNR and CDR2 FQNEAQ come from the germline V gene (reference sequence). In nucleotides, the CDR3 is TGTGCCAGCAGTCAGGACATTAGCAATCAGCCCCAGCATTTT. Protein sequence: CASSQDISNQPQHF.

This clonotype was observed many times. This chain connects TRBV7-9 to TRBJ2-2; the D is unclear. V was cut by 3 bases and J by 6 bases, with 8 bases left in between. The CDR3 is made up of 13 amino acids. CDR1 is SEHNR and CDR2 is FQNEAQ in the germline V gene (reference sequence). The CDR3 DNA reads TGTGCCAGCAGCTTCTGGAGTTCCGGGGAGCTGTTTTTT. Translating it yields CASSFWSSGELFF.

V and J are TRBV20-1 and TRBJ2-1; a weak D match, TRBD2 (5 bases). The CDR3 contains 14 residues. V lost 1 base and J lost 7, with 14 bases in between. Germline-derived CDR1 and CDR2 are DFQATT and SNEGSKA (reference sequence). CDR3 coding DNA: TGCAGTGCTAGAGTTGTCGCTAGCCAGAATGAGCAGTTCTTC. It yields the protein CSARVVASQNEQFF.

The chain couples TRBV5-1 to TRBJ2-7; possibly TRBD1 for D (5 bases). Trimming stripped 2 bases from V and 2 bases from J, with 17 bases between. The CDR3 runs to 16 residues. Germline CDR1 is SGHRS and CDR2 is YFSETQ. The CDR3 sequence: CASSLGGAATAYEQYF. CDR3 nucleotide sequence: TGCGCCAGCAGCTTAGGTGGGGCCGCGACCGCCTACGAGCAGTACTTC.

The sample holds many counts of this clonotype. This rearrangement joins TRBV7-2 to TRBJ2-3; 9 bases line up with TRBD1. CDR3 length: 15 residues. Germline V gives CDR1 SGHTA, CDR2 FQGNSA. V lost 5 bases and J lost 1; bases outside the gene matches: 4. CDR3 sequence (DNA): TGTGCCAGCAGCACACAGGGGGCTCGCACAGATACGCAGTATTTT. Its protein is CASSTQGARTDTQYF.

The rearrangement uses TRBV7-9 and TRBJ2-7; perhaps D is TRBD1 or TRBD2 (5 bases each). V was trimmed by 4 bases and J by 7 bases, leaving 17 bases between them. CDR1 SEHNR and CDR2 FQNEAQ come from the germline V gene (reference sequence). This CDR3 region has 14 residues. CDR3 coding DNA: TGTGCCAGCAGCTCCGGACCCGGGACCGATGAGCAGTACTTC. Protein: CASSSGPGTDEQYF.

Only a few counts were recorded for this clonotype. V is TRBV27 and J is TRBJ1-5; D is possibly TRBD1 (6 bases). Germline CDR1 reads MNHEY; CDR2 reads SMNVEV (reference sequence). The CDR3 is 15 residues long. V lost 2 bases and J 6 bases, leaving 14 bases between the germline ends. The CDR3 sequence is CASSLGGARGQPQHF. DNA of the CDR3: TGTGCCAGCAGTTTAGGGGGGGCTCGGGGTCAGCCCCAGCATTTT.

The sample holds a few counts of this clonotype. V is TRBV24-1 and J is TRBJ2-1; 10 nucleotides line up with TRBD2. Germline CDR1 is KGHDR and CDR2 is SFDVKD. This CDR3 has 15 amino acids. V lost 2 bases, J lost 5 bases, and 2 bases stayed unmatched. CDR3: CATSDWTSGNNEQFF. The CDR3 coding sequence is TGTGCCACCAGTGATTGGACTAGCGGAAACAATGAGCAGTTCTTC.

This clonotype was detected a few times. This sequence joins TRBV20-1 and TRBJ2-1; 11 bases are shared with TRBD1. The CDR3 has 14 residues. Germline trimming cut 3 bases from V and 5 bases from J; bases unmatched to any gene: 3. Germline V gives CDR1 DFQATT, CDR2 SNEGSKA (reference sequence). CDR3 in amino acids: CSARGQGVHNEQFF. The DNA for the CDR3 is TGCAGTGCTAGGGGACAGGGGGTTCACAATGAGCAGTTCTTC.

The rearrangement joins TRBV4-1 to TRBJ2-7; no clear D. This CDR3 is built from 13 residues. V was pared by 0 bases and J by 3 bases, with 6 bases between. CDR1 and CDR2 (germline): MGHRA, YSYEKL. The CDR3 nucleotides are TGCGCCAGCAGCCAAGAAATCGACTACGAGCAGTACTTC. Translating it yields CASSQEIDYEQYF.

This chain uses TRBV5-6 with TRBJ1-1; no firm D call. The germline gives CDR1 SGHDT, CDR2 YYEEEE. This CDR3 is 14 amino acids long. Deletions cut 3 bases from V and 3 bases from J, with 12 bases between. CDR3 sequence reads: CASSYILSDTEAFF. In DNA, the CDR3 is TGTGCCAGCAGCTATATCTTGAGTGACACTGAAGCTTTCTTT.

This clonotype was counted between two and nine times. The chain combines TRBV7-2 with TRBJ2-7; D possibly corresponds to TRBD2 (5 bases). Germline CDR1 and CDR2: SGHTA and FQGNSA. Trimming removed 2 bases at V and 2 bases at J, with 10 bases between. The CDR3 has 14 amino acids. CDR3 coding DNA: TGTGCCAGCAGCTTAAGGCCGCGGGCCTACGAGCAGTACTTC. Translated, it gives CASSLRPRAYEQYF. Combining the CDR3 with reference TRBV7-2 and TRBJ2-7 gives the whole variable domain GAGVSQSPSNKVTEKGKDVELRCDPISGHTALYWYRQSLGQGLEFLIYFQGNSAPDKSGLPSDRFSAERTGGSVSTLTIQRTQQEDSAVYLCASSLRPRAYEQYFGPGTRLTVT.

There are a few counts of this clonotype. The rearrangement links TRBV7-2 to TRBJ2-5; D not certain. Trimming removed 5 bases at V and 0 bases at J, with 13 bases between. Germline CDR1 SGHTA, CDR2 FQGNSA. CDR3 length: 15 residues. The CDR3 sequence: CASSPRLADQETQYF. CDR3 bases: TGTGCCAGCAGCCCGAGGCTGGCGGACCAAGAGACCCAGTACTTC. The full variable domain, with the rest looked up from reference TRBV7-2 and TRBJ2-5, is GAGVSQSPSNKVTEKGKDVELRCDPISGHTALYWYRQSLGQGLEFLIYFQGNSAPDKSGLPSDRFSAERTGGSVSTLTIQRTQQEDSAVYLCASSPRLADQETQYFGPGTRLLVL.

This clonotype has more than one count but fewer than ten. The gene calls are TRBV28 and TRBJ2-7; TRBD2 agrees at 13 bases. Trimming cost V 6 bases and J 3 bases; bases outside gene matches: 8. The germline V gene has CDR1 MDHEN and CDR2 SYDVKM. The CDR3 has 16 residues. CDR3: CASSQTSGRALYEQYF. CDR3 bases: TGTGCCAGCAGCCAAACTAGCGGGAGGGCCCTCTACGAGCAGTACTTC.

Written as DNA, the CDR3 is TGTGCCACCAGCGGCAGGGAGGTTGGGGAAAAACTGTTTTTT. Protein sequence: CATSGREVGEKLFF. This chain joins TRBV15 and TRBJ1-4; D is perhaps TRBD1 (5 bases). Trimming shortened V by 5 bases and J by 8 bases, and 15 bases separated the two germline ends. From germline, CDR1 is LNHNV and CDR2 YYDKDF (reference sequence). This CDR3 contains 14 residues.

This sequence joins TRBV12-5 and TRBJ2-7; tentative D call: TRBD1 (6 bases). The germline V gene has CDR1 LGHNT and CDR2 FRNRAP. The CDR3 is 15 residues long. The V end lost 6 bases, the J end lost 0 bases, and 15 bases lay between the germline ends. CDR3: CASGPWGQGSYEQYF. The CDR3 DNA is TGTGCTAGTGGCCCTTGGGGACAAGGCTCCTACGAGCAGTACTTC.

This clonotype was picked up a small number of times. This chain links TRBV15 with TRBJ1-2; a possible D gene is TRBD1 (6 bases). The CDR3 runs 15 residues. CDR1 is LNHNV and CDR2 is YYDKDF in the germline V gene (reference sequence). The V end was cut by 3 bases, the J end by 6 bases, with 17 bases between. The CDR3 DNA sequence: TGTGCCACCAGCAGCTCCCGGCGGGACATCGATGGCTACACCTTC. Protein product: CATSSSRRDIDGYTF.

The chain uses TRBV7-2 and TRBJ1-3; TRBD1 is a possible D gene (5 bases). The germline V gene encodes CDR1 SGHTA and CDR2 FQGNSA. Trimming removed 2 bases from V and 4 bases from J, with 15 bases in between. The length of the CDR3 is 16 residues. The CDR3 here is CASSLFPGWNGNTIYF. The CDR3 DNA sequence: TGTGCCAGCAGCTTATTTCCAGGGTGGAACGGAAACACCATATATTTT.

The chain has TRBV7-3 and TRBJ1-6; no definite D call. Looked up from germline, CDR1 is SGHTA and CDR2 is FQGTGA. Trimming cost V 2 bases and J 9 bases, with 8 bases left between them. The CDR3 has 13 amino acids. This CDR3 is CASSLSQGSPLHF. The CDR3 coding sequence is TGTGCCAGCAGCTTATCACAAGGTTCACCCCTCCACTTT. Filled out from reference TRBV7-3 and TRBJ1-6, the complete variable domain reads GAGVSQTPSNKVTEKGKYVELRCDPISGHTALYWYRQSLGQGPEFLIYFQGTGAADDSGLPNDRFFAVRPEGSVSTLKIQRTERGDSAVYLCASSLSQGSPLHFGNGTRLTVT.

V gene TRBV20-1 combines with J gene TRBJ2-7; 10 bases match TRBD1. Losses at the gene ends were 6 bases for V and 3 bases for J; bases not matched to a gene: 5. Per the germline V gene, CDR1 is DFQATT and CDR2 is SNEGSKA (reference sequence). This CDR3 spans 13 amino acids. The CDR3, as DNA: TGCAGTGCCCGGGACAGGGGAAACTACGAGCAGTACTTC. It translates to CSARDRGNYEQYF.

The genes are TRBV30 and TRBJ1-1, with 8 bases identical to TRBD1. The V gene end was trimmed by 0 bases and the J gene end by 1 base; junction bases not matched to a gene: 7. Per germline, CDR1 GTSNPN and CDR2 SVGIG (reference sequence). CDR3 length: 16 residues. The CDR3 loop reads CAWSVIWTGRNTEAFF. As DNA, the CDR3 is TGTGCCTGGAGTGTAATCTGGACAGGGAGGAACACTGAAGCTTTCTTT.

In this sample, this clonotype turned up a few times. V gene TRBV5-1 combines with J gene TRBJ2-3; 9 bases are shared with TRBD2. This CDR3 spans 16 amino acids. V shed 1 base, J shed 4 bases, and the junction held 7 bases outside the gene matches. The germline CDR1 and CDR2 sequences are SGHRS and YFSETQ. CDR3 DNA: TGCGCCAGCAGCTTGAACCCTAGCGGGGCCGCAGATACGCAGTATTTT. Encoded protein: CASSLNPSGAADTQYF.